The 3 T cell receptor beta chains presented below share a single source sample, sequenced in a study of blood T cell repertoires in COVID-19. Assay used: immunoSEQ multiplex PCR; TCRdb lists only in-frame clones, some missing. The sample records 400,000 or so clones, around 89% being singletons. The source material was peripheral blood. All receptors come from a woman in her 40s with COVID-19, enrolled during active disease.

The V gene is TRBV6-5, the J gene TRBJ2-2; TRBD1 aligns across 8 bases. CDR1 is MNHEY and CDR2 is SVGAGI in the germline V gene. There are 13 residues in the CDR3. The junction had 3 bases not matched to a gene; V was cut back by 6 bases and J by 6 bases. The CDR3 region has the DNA TGTGCCAGCAGGACAGGGGACGCCGGGGAGCTGTTTTTT. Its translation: CASRTGDAGELFF.

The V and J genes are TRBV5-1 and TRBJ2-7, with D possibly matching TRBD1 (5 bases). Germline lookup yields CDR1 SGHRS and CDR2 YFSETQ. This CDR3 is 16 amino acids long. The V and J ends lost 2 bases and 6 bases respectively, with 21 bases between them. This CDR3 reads CASSLIRGHPPGEQYF. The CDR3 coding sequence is TGCGCCAGCAGCTTAATCCGCGGACACCCCCCGGGCGAGCAGTACTTC.

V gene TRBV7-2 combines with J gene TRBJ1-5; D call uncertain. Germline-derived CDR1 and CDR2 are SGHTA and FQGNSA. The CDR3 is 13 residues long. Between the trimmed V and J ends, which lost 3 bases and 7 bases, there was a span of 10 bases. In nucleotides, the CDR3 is TGTGCCAGCAGCTTTGTGAGGGAACAGCCCCAGCATTTT. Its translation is CASSFVREQPQHF. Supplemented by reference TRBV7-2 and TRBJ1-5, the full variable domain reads GAGVSQSPSNKVTEKGKDVELRCDPISGHTALYWYRQSLGQGLEFLIYFQGNSAPDKSGLPSDRFSAERTGGSVSTLTIQRTQQEDSAVYLCASSFVREQPQHFGDGTRLSIL.